This T cell receptor beta chain was captured in a study of beta chain features in type 1 diabetes. The CDR3 runs to 13 residues. In germline, CDR1 is LGHNA, CDR2 YSLEER. Deletions cut 0 bases from V and 8 bases from J, with 8 bases between. About this clone itself: What it binds is unknown.

The whole isolated RNA underwent reverse transcription, so sequencing captured expressed TCRB transcripts. The assay was immunoSEQ multiplex PCR, and TCRdb's table has in-frame clones only and misses some. The data show around 150,000 clones, just over 8% seen once. Study outcomes and limitations: Shorter TCRB CDR3s, moderately but significantly so, marked every one of the four CD4+ subsets in Type 1 diabetes patients. In patients and controls equally, PCR might favor templates that are shorter.

Staining for CD45RO/CCR7/CD25/CD127/CD95/CD27 allowed sorting of CD4+ naive, central memory, regulatory and stem cell-like memory cells. The receptor comes from a woman between 18 and 29 years old with type 1 diabetes. The sample was central memory CD4+ T cells from blood. The gene calls are TRBV4-3 and TRBJ2-4; the D gene is possibly TRBD1 (5 bases). The chain's CDR3 is CASSQEARDIQYF. CDR3 nucleotides: TGCGCCAGCAGCCAAGAGGCCAGGGACATTCAGTACTTC.